This TCR beta chain stems from a study of T cells in Graves' hyperthyroidism and ophthalmopathy. TCR beta CDR3 sequences were amplified from RNA transcripts. The primer set for the first-round RT-PCR of the TCR CDR3 was HTBI. One entry per CDR3 protein results from TCRdb running MiXCR on the multiplex PCR reads. The sample has about 760,000 distinct CDR3 sequences, roughly 32% seen once. The CDR3 is made up of 14 amino acids. Looked up from germline, CDR1 is SQVTM and CDR2 is ANQGSEA. V was pared by 1 base and J by 3 bases, with 13 bases between. With a duration under 2 months, the hyperthyroidism was newly diagnosed in patients aged 18 to 65.

The TCR comes from a woman aged 40-49 years with Graves' hyperthyroidism. The chain is built from TRBV29-1 and TRBJ2-7; tentative D call: TRBD1 (6 bases). The specimen was blood. This CDR3 is CSVEGDIKGYEQYF. CDR3 in DNA: TGCAGCGTTGAAGGGGACATCAAGGGCTACGAGCAGTACTTC.